The 9 T cell receptor beta chains presented below share a single source sample, sequenced in a study of Ad26.COV2.S vaccination and SARS-CoV-2 variants. Treatment: around 19 received Ad26.COV2.S at low or high dose, single or two shots; roughly five received placebo; per-sample allocation not given. Sampling occurred on day 63 after the first vaccine or placebo injection. Measured with immunoSEQ multiplex PCR; TCRdb has only the in-frame clones, and not every one. The table has hundreds of thousands of clones, 80% to 95% seen once. The source was peripheral blood, collected in a trial of Ad26.COV2.S vaccine versus placebo. The receptors here all came from a person aged 18-65 years who received the Ad26.COV2.S COVID-19 vaccine or a placebo.

This clone appeared a single time. This chain links TRBV27 with TRBJ2-5; D perhaps matches TRBD2 (6 bases). Trimming took 4 bases from V and 5 from J, leaving 11 bases between them. This CDR3 spans 13 amino acids. CDR1 is MNHEY, CDR2 SMNVEV, per germline (reference sequence). The CDR3 DNA sequence: TGTGCCAGCAGTTGGAGGGATACCGAGACCCAGTACTTC. Its protein is CASSWRDTETQYF.

This chain joins TRBV7-9 and TRBJ2-3, with a tentative D call TRBD1 (5 bases). Germline V gives CDR1 SEHNR, CDR2 FQNEAQ (reference sequence). V was trimmed by 1 base and J by 4 bases, leaving 9 bases between them. This CDR3 has 14 amino acids. The CDR3 nucleotides read TGTGCCAGCAGCTTAGTGCAGGGCGCAGATACGCAGTATTTT. Amino acid sequence: CASSLVQGADTQYF.

V usage is TRBV6-2 or TRBV6-3 and J usage is TRBJ2-7; 8 bases match TRBD1. This CDR3 is 16 amino acids long. Trimming at V came to 5 bases and at J to 1 base, leaving 10 bases not matched to a gene. CDR1 MNHEY and CDR2 SVGEGT come from the germline V gene. CDR3 coding DNA: TGTGCCAGCAGTCGAACGGGACAGGTATCTTCCTACGAGCAGTACTTC. It is translated as CASSRTGQVSSYEQYF.

This chain joins TRBV27 and TRBJ2-7; D is unresolved. Germline V gives CDR1 MNHEY, CDR2 SMNVEV (reference sequence). V was cut by 4 bases and J by 3 bases, with 7 bases left in between. The CDR3 spans 12 residues. CDR3 sequence: CASSSPHYEQYF. The CDR3 nucleotides read TGTGCCAGCAGTTCACCCCACTACGAGCAGTACTTC.

V and J are TRBV2 and TRBJ1-5, with D possibly matching TRBD1 (6 bases). V was cut by 1 base and J by 5 bases, with 9 bases left in between. Germline values: CDR1 SNHLY, CDR2 FYNNEI. The CDR3 runs to 14 residues. The CDR3 nucleotides read TGTGCCAGCAGTGAAGACAGGGTAGATCAGCCCCAGCATTTT. This translates into CASSEDRVDQPQHF.

The chain couples TRBV3-1 (or the pseudogene TRBV3-2) to TRBJ2-7; 7 nucleotides agree with TRBD2. CDR3 size: 18 residues. After removal of 0 bases from V and 0 bases from J, the junction contained 11 bases not matched to a gene. Germline V gene data show CDR1 as LGHDT and CDR2 as YNNKEL (reference sequence). The CDR3 nucleotides are TGTGCCAGCAGCCAAGATTTTCTGGCGGGAGATCGCTCCTACGAGCAGTACTTC. It translates to CASSQDFLAGDRSYEQYF.

The V gene is TRBV12-3 or TRBV12-4, the J gene TRBJ2-7; TRBD1 matches 10 bases. V was clipped by 4 bases and J by 5 bases; unmatched bases: 2. CDR3 length: 13 amino acids. CDR3 residues: CASSWDRGNEQYF. The CDR3 DNA follows: TGTGCCAGCAGTTGGGACAGGGGTAACGAGCAGTACTTC.

The J gene is TRBJ2-7, the V gene TRBV27; tentatively, D is TRBD2 (5 bases). The ends were cut back, 5 bases at V and 1 base at J, with 9 bases in the middle. Germline V gives CDR1 MNHEY, CDR2 SMNVEV (reference sequence). This CDR3 has 13 residues. The CDR3 sequence: CASSAGPSYEQYF. The CDR3, as DNA: TGTGCCAGCAGTGCGGGTCCATCCTACGAGCAGTACTTC.

The rearrangement joins TRBV7-6 to TRBJ2-4; TRBD2 matches at 14 bases. CDR3 size: 18 residues. Germline CDR1 SGHVS, CDR2 FNYEAQ. V was clipped by 1 base and J by 4 bases; unmatched bases: 6. CDR3 loop: CASSLGLAGGIKKNIQYF. DNA of the CDR3: TGTGCCAGCAGCTTAGGACTAGCGGGAGGGATAAAAAAAAACATTCAGTACTTC.